These 9 T cell receptor beta chains share one sample of origin, sequenced in a study of blood T cell repertoires in COVID-19. Sequencing was performed with immunoSEQ multiplex PCR; in TCRdb, only in-frame clones are kept and a portion is missing. Of about 150,000 clones in the sample, roughly 90% are singletons; the top ten hold approximately 2.9%. Sequencing was done on a sample of peripheral blood. Source of these receptors: a man between 60 and 70 years old with acute or convalescent COVID-19.

This clone appeared once. The rearrangement uses TRBV5-1 and TRBJ1-1; 8 bases are shared with TRBD1. The germline CDR1 and CDR2 sequences are SGHRS and YFSETQ. The CDR3 contains 15 residues. V gave up 4 bases and J gave up 4 bases; unmatched junction bases: 9. The CDR3 DNA is TGCGCCAGCAGCCGGCGACAGGGGCAGGTCACTGAAGCTTTCTTT. Translated: CASSRRQGQVTEAFF. The variable domain in full, with the rest retrieved from reference TRBV5-1 and TRBJ1-1, is KAGVTQTPRYLIKTRGQQVTLSCSPISGHRSVSWYQQTPGQGLQFLFEYFSETQRNKGNFPGRFSGRQFSNSRSEMNVSTLELGDSALYLCASSRRQGQVTEAFFGQGTRLTVV.

This clone appeared a single time. The chain joins TRBV5-1 to TRBJ1-4, with D possibly matching TRBD1 (6 bases). The CDR3 totals 14 residues. Trimming shortened V by 8 bases and J by 4 bases, and 15 bases separated the two germline ends. Germline values: CDR1 SGHRS, CDR2 YFSETQ. The CDR3 DNA follows: TGCGCCAGTAGACCACAGGGATTTAATGAAAAACTGTTTTTT. This sequence encodes CASRPQGFNEKLFF.

The chain links TRBV7-8 to TRBJ1-5; 8 bases are a match to TRBD1. The CDR3 has 23 residues. CDR1 and CDR2 from the germline V gene are SGHVS and FQNEAQ. The V gene end was trimmed by 5 bases and the J gene end by 0 bases; junction bases not matched to a gene: 27. The DNA of the CDR3 is TGTGCCAGCAGCCACCCGGGACAGGTCGGATGGCGGGGAAAAAAATATAGCAATCAGCCCCAGCATTTT. Amino acid sequence: CASSHPGQVGWRGKKYSNQPQHF.

CDR3 coding DNA: TGCGCCAGCAGCCAAGGGGGGGGCCGTACAGGTAGCTCTGGAAACACCATATATTTT. Its translation: CASSQGGGRTGSSGNTIYF. The chain is built from TRBV4-1 and TRBJ1-3, with a tentative D call TRBD1 (6 bases). V gave up 1 base and J gave up 0 bases, with 19 bases separating them. Germline CDR1 MGHRA, CDR2 YSYEKL. This CDR3 comprises 19 residues.

The J gene is TRBJ1-3, the V gene TRBV6-1; D gene unclear. Germline CDR1 is MNHNS and CDR2 is SASEGT. The CDR3 is made up of 16 amino acids. The ends were cut back, 1 base at V and 4 bases at J, with 14 bases in the middle. The CDR3 loop is CASSEGGLGTGNTIYF. CDR3 coding DNA: TGTGCCAGCAGTGAAGGAGGGTTAGGCACCGGAAACACCATATATTTT.

V usage is TRBV7-2 and J usage is TRBJ1-2; D is undetermined. V dropped 3 bases and J dropped 6 bases, with 20 bases sitting between them. CDR3 length: 16 amino acids. CDR1 and CDR2 from the germline V gene are SGHTA and FQGNSA. CDR3 DNA: TGTGCCAGCAGCTTCCGCCGTCAGGCCCCAACACATGGCTACACCTTC. Amino acids: CASSFRRQAPTHGYTF.

The rearrangement joins TRBV12-3 or TRBV12-4 to TRBJ2-5; a possible D gene is TRBD2 (6 bases). CDR3 length: 12 residues. V was clipped by 3 bases and J by 4 bases, with 6 bases between them. In DNA form, the CDR3 reads TGTGCCAGCAGTTTCGGGGGAGAGACCCAGTACTTC. Its protein is CASSFGGETQYF.

V is TRBV12-3 or TRBV12-4 and J is TRBJ1-1; TRBD1 matches 8 bases. The CDR3 has 13 residues. The junction had 4 bases not matched to a gene; V was cut back by 5 bases and J by 5 bases. DNA for the CDR3: TGTGCCAGCAGTATCAGGGGGCGGACTGAAGCTTTCTTT. It encodes CASSIRGRTEAFF.

This clone was seen only a few times. The rearrangement links TRBV7-9 to TRBJ1-5; D gene ambiguous. Trimming cost V 0 bases and J 6 bases, with 12 bases left between them. The germline V gene encodes CDR1 SEHNR and CDR2 FQNEAQ (reference sequence). The CDR3 contains 15 residues. The DNA for the CDR3 is TGTGCCAGCAGCTTAGCGTCGGGAAACAGTCAGCCCCAGCATTTT. Translated: CASSLASGNSQPQHF.